This T cell receptor beta chain was recorded in a study of blood T cells in healthy people across ages. In each sample, at least 7 million PBMCs were isolated. Combining a sample-barcoded 5' primer with a J-beta primer mix, a second PCR ran for about 6 to 11 cycles. TCRdb re-called the 5' RACE reads through MiXCR, storing one row per CDR3 protein. The table shows more than 1,400,000 distinct CDR3 sequences, with 42% occurring only once. Germline V gene sequence: CDR1 MNHEY, CDR2 SVGEGT. CDR3 length: 13 amino acids. After removal of 5 bases from V and 9 bases from J, the junction contained 6 bases not matched to a gene. This clonotype occurred many times.

This sequence joins TRBV6-2 or TRBV6-3 and TRBJ2-1; 8 nucleotides align to TRBD1. The sequence came from a young woman in good health. Sequenced sample: blood. The CDR3 sequence: CASSRTGTGEQFF. The CDR3 region has the DNA TGTGCCAGCAGTCGGACAGGGACTGGTGAGCAGTTCTTC.